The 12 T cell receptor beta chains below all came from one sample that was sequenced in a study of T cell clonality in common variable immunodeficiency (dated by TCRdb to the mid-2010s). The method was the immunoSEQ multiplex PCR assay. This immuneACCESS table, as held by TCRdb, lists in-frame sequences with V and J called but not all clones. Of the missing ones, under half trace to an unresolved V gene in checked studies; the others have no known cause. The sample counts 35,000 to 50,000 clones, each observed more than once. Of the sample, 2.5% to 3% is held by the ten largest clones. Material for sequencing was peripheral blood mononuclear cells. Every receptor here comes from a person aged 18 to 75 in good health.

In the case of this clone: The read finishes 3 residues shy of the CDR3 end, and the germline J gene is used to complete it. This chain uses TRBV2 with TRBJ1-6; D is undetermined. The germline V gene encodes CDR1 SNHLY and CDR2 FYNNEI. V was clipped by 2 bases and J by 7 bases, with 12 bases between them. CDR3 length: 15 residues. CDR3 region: CASSEWATQNSPLHF. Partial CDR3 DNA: TGTGCCAGCAGTGAATGGGCGACCCAAAATTCACCC. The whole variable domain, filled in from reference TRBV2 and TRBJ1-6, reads EPEVTQTPSHQVTQMGQEVILRCVPISNHLYFYWYRQILGQKVEFLVSFYNNEISEKSEIFDDQFSVERPDGSNFTLKIRSTKLEDSAMYFCASSEWATQNSPLHFGNGTRLTVT.

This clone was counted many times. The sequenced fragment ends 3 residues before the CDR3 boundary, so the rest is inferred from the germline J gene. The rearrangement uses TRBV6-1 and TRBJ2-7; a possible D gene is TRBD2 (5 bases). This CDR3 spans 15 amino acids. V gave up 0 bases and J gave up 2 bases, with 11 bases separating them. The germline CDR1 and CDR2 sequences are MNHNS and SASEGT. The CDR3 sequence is CASSEAHRGTYEQYF. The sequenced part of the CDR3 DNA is TGTGCCAGCAGTGAAGCGCATCGGGGAACCTACGAG.

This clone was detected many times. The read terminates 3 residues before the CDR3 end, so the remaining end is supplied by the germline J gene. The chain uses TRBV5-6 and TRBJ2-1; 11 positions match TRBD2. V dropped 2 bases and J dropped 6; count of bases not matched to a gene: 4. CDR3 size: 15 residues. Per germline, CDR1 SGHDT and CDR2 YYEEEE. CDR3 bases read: TGTGCCAGCAGCTTTAGCGGGAGGGCCTTCAATGAG. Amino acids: CASSFSGRAFNE. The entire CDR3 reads CASSFSGRAFNEQFF.

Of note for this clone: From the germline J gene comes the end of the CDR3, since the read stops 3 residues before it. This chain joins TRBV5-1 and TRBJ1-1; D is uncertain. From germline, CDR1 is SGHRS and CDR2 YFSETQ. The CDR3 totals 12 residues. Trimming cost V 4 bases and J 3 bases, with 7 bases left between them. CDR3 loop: CASSGRDTEAFF. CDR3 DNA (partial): TGCGCCAGCAGCGGGCGGGACACTGAA. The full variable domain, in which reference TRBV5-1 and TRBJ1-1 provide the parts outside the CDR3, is KAGVTQTPRYLIKTRGQQVTLSCSPISGHRSVSWYQQTPGQGLQFLFEYFSETQRNKGNFPGRFSGRQFSNSRSEMNVSTLELGDSALYLCASSGRDTEAFFGQGTRLTVV.

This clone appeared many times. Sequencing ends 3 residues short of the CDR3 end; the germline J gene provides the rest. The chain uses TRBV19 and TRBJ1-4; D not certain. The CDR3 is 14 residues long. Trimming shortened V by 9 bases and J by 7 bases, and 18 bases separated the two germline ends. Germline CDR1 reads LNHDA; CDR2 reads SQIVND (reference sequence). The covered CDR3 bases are TGTGCCAGCACAGAACAGAGCGGCTCTGAAAAA. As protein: CASTEQSGSEK. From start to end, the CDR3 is CASTEQSGSEKLFF.

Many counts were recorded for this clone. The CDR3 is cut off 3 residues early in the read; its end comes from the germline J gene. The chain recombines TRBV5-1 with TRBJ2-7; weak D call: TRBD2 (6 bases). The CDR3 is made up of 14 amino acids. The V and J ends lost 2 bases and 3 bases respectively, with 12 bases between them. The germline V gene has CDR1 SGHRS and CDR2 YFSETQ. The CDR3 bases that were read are TGCGCCAGCAGCTTCCTAGCGAATAACTACGAG. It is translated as CASSFLANNYE. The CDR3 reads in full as CASSFLANNYEQYF. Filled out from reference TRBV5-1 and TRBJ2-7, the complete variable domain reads KAGVTQTPRYLIKTRGQQVTLSCSPISGHRSVSWYQQTPGQGLQFLFEYFSETQRNKGNFPGRFSGRQFSNSRSEMNVSTLELGDSALYLCASSFLANNYEQYFGPGTRLTVT.

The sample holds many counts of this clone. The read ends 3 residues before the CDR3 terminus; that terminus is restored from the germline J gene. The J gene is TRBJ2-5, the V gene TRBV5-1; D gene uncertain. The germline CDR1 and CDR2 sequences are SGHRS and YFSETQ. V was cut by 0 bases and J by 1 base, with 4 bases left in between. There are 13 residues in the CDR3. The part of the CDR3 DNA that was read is TGCGCCAGCAGCTTGGACACCCAAGAGACC. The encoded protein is CASSLDTQET. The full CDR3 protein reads CASSLDTQETQYF.

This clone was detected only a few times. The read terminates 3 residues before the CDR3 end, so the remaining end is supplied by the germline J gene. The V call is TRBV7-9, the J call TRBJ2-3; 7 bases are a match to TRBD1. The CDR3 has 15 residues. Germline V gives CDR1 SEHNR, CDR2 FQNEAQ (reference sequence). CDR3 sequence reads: CASSFRGTEEETQYF. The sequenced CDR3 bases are TGTGCCAGCAGCTTTAGGGGGACAGAGGAAGAGACG.

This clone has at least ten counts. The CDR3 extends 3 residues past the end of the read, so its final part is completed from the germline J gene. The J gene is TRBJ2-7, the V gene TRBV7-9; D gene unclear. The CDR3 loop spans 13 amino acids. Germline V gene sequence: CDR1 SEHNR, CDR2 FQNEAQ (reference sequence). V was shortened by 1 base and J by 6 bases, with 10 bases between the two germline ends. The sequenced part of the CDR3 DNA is TGTGCCAGCAGCTTAGGGGCCCTCGGCGAG. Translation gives CASSLGALGE. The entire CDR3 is CASSLGALGEQYF. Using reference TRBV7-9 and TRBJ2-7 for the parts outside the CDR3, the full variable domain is DTGVSQNPRHKITKRGQNVTFRCDPISEHNRLYWYRQTLGQGPEFLTYFQNEAQLEKSRLLSDRFSAERPKGSFSTLEIQRTEQGDSAMYLCASSLGALGEQYFGPGTRLTVT.

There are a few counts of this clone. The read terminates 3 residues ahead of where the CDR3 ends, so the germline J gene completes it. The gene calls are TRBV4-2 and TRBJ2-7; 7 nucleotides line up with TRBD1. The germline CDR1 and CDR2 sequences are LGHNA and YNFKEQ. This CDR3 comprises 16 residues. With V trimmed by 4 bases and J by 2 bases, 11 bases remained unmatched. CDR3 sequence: CASSRDRADLTYEQYF. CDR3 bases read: TGTGCCAGCAGCCGAGACAGGGCGGACCTTACCTACGAG.

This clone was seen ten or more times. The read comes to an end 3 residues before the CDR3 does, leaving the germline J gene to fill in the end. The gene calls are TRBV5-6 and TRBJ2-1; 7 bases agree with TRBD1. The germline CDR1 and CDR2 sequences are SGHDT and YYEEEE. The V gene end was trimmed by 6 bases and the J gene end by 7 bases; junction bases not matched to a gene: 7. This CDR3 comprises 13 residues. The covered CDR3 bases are TGTGCCAGCAACAGACAGGGTTGGAATGAG. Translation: CASNRQGWNE. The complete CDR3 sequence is CASNRQGWNEQFF.

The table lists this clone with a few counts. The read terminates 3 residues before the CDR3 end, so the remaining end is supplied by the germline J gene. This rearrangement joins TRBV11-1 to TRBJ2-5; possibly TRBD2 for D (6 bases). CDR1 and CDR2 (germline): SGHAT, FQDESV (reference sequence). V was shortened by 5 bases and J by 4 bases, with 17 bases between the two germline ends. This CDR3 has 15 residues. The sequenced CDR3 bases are TGTGCCAGCAGCCCTTTGGACTATAAGGGAGAGACC. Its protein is CASSPLDYKGET. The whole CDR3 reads CASSPLDYKGETQYF.